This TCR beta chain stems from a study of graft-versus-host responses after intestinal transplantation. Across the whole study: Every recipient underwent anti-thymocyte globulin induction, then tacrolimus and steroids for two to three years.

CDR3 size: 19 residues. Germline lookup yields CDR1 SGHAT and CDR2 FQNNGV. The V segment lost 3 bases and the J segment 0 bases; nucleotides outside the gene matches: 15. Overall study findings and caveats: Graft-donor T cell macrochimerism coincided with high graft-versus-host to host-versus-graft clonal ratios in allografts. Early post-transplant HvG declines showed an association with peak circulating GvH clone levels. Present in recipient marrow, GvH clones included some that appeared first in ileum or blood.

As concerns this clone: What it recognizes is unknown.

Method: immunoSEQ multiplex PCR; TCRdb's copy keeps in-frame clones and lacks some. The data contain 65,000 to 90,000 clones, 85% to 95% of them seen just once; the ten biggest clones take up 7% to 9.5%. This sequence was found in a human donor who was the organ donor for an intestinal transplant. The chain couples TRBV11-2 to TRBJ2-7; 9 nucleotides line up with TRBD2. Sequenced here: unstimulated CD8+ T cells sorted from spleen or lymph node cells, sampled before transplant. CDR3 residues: CASSFPTAFLAGISYEQYF. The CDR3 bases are TGTGCCAGCAGCTTCCCTACGGCCTTTCTAGCGGGGATCTCCTACGAGCAGTACTTC.